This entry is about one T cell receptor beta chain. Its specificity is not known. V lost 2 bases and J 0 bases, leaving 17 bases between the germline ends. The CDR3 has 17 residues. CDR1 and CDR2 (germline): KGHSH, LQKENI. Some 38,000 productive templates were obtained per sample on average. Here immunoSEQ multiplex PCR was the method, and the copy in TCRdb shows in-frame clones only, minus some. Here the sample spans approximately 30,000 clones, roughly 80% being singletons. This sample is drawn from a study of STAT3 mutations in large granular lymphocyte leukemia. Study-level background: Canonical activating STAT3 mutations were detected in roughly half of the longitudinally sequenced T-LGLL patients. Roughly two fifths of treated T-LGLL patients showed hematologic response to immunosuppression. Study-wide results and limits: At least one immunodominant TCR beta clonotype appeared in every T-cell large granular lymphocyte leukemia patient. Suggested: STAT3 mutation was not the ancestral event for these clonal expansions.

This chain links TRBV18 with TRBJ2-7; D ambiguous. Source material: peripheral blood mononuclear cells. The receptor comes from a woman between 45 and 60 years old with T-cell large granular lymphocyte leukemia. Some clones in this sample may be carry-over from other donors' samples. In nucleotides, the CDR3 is TGTGCCAGCTCACCAGTAACCAAGGGTTGGGGCTCCTACGAGCAGTACTTC. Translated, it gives CASSPVTKGWGSYEQYF.